The 4 T cell receptor beta chains below were found in one sample sequenced in a study of T cell clonality in common variable immunodeficiency. Antigens of these TCRs are unknown. The study, taken as a whole, reports: Common variable immunodeficiency TCR beta sequences reportedly had fewer deletions and N-nucleotide insertions.

This table comes from immunoSEQ multiplex PCR, and its TCRdb copy is limited to in-frame clones, with some not included. The sample gives 15,000 to 25,000 clones, none seen only once, and the top ten clones hold around 2.5%. Sequencing was done on a sample of peripheral blood mononuclear cells. The receptors shown here come from a human donor with common variable immunodeficiency.

This clone was detected a few times. The observed sequence ends 3 residues before the CDR3 terminus, with the missing tail filled in from the germline J gene. This chain joins TRBV19 and TRBJ1-2; 8 positions match TRBD1. The CDR3 sequence is 15 residues long. Germline assignment: CDR1 LNHDA and CDR2 SQIVND (reference sequence). V shed 3 bases and J 5 bases; nucleotides not matched to a gene: 8. The covered CDR3 bases are TGTGCCAGTAGTATCGGTACAGGGGGGGTATATGGC. As protein: CASSIGTGGVYG. The whole CDR3 sequence reads CASSIGTGGVYGYTF.

By proportion, this clone is medium-sized. The read terminates 3 residues ahead of where the CDR3 ends, so the germline J gene completes it. The chain joins TRBV5-1 to TRBJ2-6, with 8 bases aligning to TRBD1. Germline V gene data show CDR1 as SGHRS and CDR2 as YFSETQ. Trimming removed 0 bases from V and 0 bases from J; junction bases left unmatched: 11. The CDR3 is 20 residues long. CDR3 loop: CASSLGPMGQATSGANVLTF. The sequenced CDR3 bases are TGCGCCAGCAGCTTGGGCCCGATGGGACAGGCTACCTCTGGGGCCAACGTC.

This clone was seen a few times. The CDR3 is cut off 3 residues early in the read; its end comes from the germline J gene. This sequence joins TRBV7-2 and TRBJ1-2, with TRBD1 matching over 9 bases. Trimming took 10 bases from V and 7 from J; bases not matched to a gene: 10. Looked up from germline, CDR1 is SGHTA and CDR2 is FQGNSA. CDR3 size: 13 residues. The CDR3 sequence: CAKSSGQGGGYTF. CDR3 bases read: TGTGCCAAGTCGTCGGGACAGGGCGGTGGC.

On this clone itself: The read falls 3 residues short of the CDR3 end, and the missing part is taken from the germline J gene. The chain links TRBV30 to TRBJ2-3; D gene ambiguous. The germline gives CDR1 GTSNPN, CDR2 SVGIG (reference sequence). V lost 5 bases and J 4 bases, leaving 13 bases between the germline ends. The CDR3 runs to 13 residues. Partial CDR3 DNA: TGTGCCTGGGAGAAAACTCAAGCAGATACG. It yields the protein CAWEKTQADT. The complete CDR3 protein is CAWEKTQADTQYF. The full variable domain, its missing parts supplied by reference TRBV30 and TRBJ2-3, is SQTIHQWPATLVQPVGSPLSLECTVEGTSNPNLYWYRQAAGRGLQLLFYSVGIGQISSEVPQNLSASRPQDRQFILSSKKLLLSDSGFYLCAWEKTQADTQYFGPGTRLTVL.